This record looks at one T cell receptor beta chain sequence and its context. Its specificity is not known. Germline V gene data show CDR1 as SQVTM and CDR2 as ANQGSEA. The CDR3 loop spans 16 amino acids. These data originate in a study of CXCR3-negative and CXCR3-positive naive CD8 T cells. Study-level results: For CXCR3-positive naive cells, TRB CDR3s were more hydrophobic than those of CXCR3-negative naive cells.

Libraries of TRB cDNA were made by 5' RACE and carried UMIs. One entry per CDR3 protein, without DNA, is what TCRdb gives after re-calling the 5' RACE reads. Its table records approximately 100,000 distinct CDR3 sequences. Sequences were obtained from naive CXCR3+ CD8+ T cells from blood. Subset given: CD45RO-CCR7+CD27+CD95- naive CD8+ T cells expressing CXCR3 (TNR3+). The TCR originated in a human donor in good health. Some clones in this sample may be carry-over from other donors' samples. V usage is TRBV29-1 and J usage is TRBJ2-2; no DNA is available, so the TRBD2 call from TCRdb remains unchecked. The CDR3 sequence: CSVAPGLAGGIGEPFF.